Included here is one T cell receptor (beta chain) sequence, with context. The data originate from a study of CD8 T cells in Susac syndrome. The germline V gene encodes CDR1 LNHNV and CDR2 YYDKDF (reference sequence). Trimming removed 4 bases at V and 9 bases at J, with 7 bases between. CDR3 length equals 11 residues. The RNA, roughly 0.45 to 1 ug, was put through reverse transcription using random hexamers. MiXCR, run by TCRdb on the immunoSEQ multiplex PCR reads, gives a single entry per CDR3 protein. Of about 73,000 distinct CDR3 sequences listed, approximately 94% are singletons. The genes are TRBV15 and TRBJ2-1; D is possibly TRBD2 (5 bases). The sample consisted of CD8+ T cells from PBMCs. The sequence was obtained from a human donor with multiple sclerosis. The CDR3, as DNA: TGTGCCACCAGCAATGGAGGTGAGCAGTTCTTC. Translating gives CATSNGGEQFF.